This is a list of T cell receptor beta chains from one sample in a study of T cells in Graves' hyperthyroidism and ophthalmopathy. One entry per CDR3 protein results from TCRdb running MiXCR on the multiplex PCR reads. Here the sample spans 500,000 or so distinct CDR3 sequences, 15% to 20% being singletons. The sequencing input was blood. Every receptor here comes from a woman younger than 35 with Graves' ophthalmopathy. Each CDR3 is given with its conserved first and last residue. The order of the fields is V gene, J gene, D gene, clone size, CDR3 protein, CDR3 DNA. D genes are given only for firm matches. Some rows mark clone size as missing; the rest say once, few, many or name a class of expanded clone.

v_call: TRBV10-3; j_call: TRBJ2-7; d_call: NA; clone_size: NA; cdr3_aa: CAISESDTEQYF; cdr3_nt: TGTGCCATCAGTGAGTCTGACACCGAGCAGTACTTC
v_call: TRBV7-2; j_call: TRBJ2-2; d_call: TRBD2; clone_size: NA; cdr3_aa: CASSLAGGRADVGELFF; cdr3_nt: TGTGCCAGCAGCTTAGCGGGCGGGAGGGCCGATGTCGGGGAGCTGTTTTTT
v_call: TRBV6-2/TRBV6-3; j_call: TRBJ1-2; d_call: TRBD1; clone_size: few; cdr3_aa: CASSYPGTGALFYGYTF; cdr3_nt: TGTGCCAGCAGTTACCCCGGGACAGGGGCACTCTTCTATGGCTACACCTTC
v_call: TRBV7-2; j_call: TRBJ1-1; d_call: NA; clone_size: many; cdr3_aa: CASSLRQQMNTEAFF; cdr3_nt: TGTGCCAGCAGCTTACGTCAGCAAATGAACACTGAAGCTTTCTTT
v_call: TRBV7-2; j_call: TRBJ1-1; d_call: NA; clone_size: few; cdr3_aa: CASSLLRLPEAFF; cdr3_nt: TGTGCCAGCAGCTTATTGAGGCTGCCTGAAGCTTTCTTT
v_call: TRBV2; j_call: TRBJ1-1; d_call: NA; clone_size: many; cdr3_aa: CASPDAFF; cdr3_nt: TGTGCCAGCCCCGATGCTTTCTTT
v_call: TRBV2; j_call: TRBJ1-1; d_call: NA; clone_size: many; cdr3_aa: CASSEGAASLNTEAFF; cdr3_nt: TGTGCCAGCAGTGAAGGGGCAGCGTCATTGAACACTGAAGCTTTCTTT
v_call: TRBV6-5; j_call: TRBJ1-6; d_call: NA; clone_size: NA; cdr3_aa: CASSYPGFSNSPLHF; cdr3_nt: TGTGCCAGCAGTTACCCCGGCTTTAGTAATTCACCCCTCCACTTT
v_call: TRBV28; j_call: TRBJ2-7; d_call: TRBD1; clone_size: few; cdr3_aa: CASSFLSNRDRVKEQYF; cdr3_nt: TGTGCCAGCAGTTTTCTATCTAACCGCGACAGGGTTAAAGAGCAGTACTTC
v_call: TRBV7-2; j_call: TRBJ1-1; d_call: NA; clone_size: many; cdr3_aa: CASSLSPGDDTEAFF; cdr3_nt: TGTGCCAGCAGCTTAAGTCCAGGGGATGACACTGAAGCTTTCTTT
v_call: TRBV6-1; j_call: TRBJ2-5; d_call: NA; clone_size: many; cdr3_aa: CASSIRETQYF; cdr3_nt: TGTGCCAGCAGTATCCGGGAGACCCAGTACTTC
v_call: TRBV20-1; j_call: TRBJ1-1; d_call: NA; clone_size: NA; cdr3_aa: CSARVIGVQNTEAFF; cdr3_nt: TGCAGTGCTAGAGTGATCGGGGTCCAGAACACTGAAGCTTTCTTT
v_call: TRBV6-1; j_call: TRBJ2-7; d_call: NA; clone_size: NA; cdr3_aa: CASSDLAFKQYF; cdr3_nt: TGTGCCAGCAGTGACTTAGCGTTCAAGCAGTACTTC
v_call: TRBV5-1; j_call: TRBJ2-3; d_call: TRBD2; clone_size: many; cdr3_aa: CASSLSAGGDTQYF; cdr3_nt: TGCGCCAGCAGCTTGTCAGCGGGAGGAGATACGCAGTATTTT
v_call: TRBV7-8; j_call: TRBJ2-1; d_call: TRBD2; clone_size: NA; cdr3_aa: CASSITPSGRASSEQFF; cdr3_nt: TGTGCCAGCAGCATCACCCCAAGCGGGAGGGCCTCGAGTGAGCAGTTCTTC
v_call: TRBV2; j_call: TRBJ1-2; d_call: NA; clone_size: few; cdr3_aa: CASSQGYAAYGYTF; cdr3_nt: TGTGCCAGCAGTCAGGGTTATGCGGCCTATGGCTACACCTTC
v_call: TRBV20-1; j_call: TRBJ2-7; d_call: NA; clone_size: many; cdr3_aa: CSARYLAGSFEQYF; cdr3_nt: TGCAGTGCTAGATACCTAGCAGGTTCTTTCGAGCAGTACTTC
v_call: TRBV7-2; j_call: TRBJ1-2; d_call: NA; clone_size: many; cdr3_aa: CASSLGQGPSYGYTF; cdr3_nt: TGTGCCAGCAGCTTAGGCCAAGGTCCCTCCTATGGCTACACCTTC
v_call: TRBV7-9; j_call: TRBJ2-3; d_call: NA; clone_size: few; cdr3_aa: CASSFGAGAGTDTQYF; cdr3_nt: TGTGCCAGCAGCTTCGGTGCGGGGGCCGGTACAGATACGCAGTATTTT
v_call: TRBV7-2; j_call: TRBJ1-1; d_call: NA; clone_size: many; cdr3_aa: CASSLPTGSEAFF; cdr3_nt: TGTGCCAGCAGCTTACCTACAGGGTCTGAAGCTTTCTTT
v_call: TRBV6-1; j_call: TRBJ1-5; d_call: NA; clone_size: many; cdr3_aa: CASSTTGARNQPQHF; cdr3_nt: TGTGCCAGCAGCACCACGGGGGCGCGCAATCAGCCCCAGCATTTT
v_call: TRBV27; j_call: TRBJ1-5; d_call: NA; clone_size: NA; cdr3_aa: CASSSVGNQPQHF; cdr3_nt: TGTGCCAGCAGTTCGGTAGGTAATCAGCCCCAGCATTTT
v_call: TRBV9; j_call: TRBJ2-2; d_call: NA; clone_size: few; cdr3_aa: CASSGDVGGELFF; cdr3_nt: TGTGCCAGCAGCGGGGACGTGGGCGGGGAGCTGTTTTTT
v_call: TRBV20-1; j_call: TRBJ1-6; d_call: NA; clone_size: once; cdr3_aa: CSARDHLTVLSPYNSPLHF; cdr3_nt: TGCAGTGCTAGAGATCACTTGACAGTCCTTAGCCCCTATAATTCACCCCTCCACTTT
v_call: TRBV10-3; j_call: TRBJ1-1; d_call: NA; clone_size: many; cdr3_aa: CAIGGPGNTEAFF; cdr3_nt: TGTGCCATCGGGGGCCCAGGGAACACTGAAGCTTTCTTT
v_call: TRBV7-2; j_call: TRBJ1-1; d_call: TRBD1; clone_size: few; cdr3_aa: CASSPVTGDAFF; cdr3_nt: TGTGCCAGCAGCCCGGTGACAGGGGATGCTTTCTTT
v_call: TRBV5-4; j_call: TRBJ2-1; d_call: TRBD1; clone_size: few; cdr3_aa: CASSFTGTGVYNEQFF; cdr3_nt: TGTGCCAGCAGCTTTACCGGGACAGGGGTCTACAATGAGCAGTTCTTC
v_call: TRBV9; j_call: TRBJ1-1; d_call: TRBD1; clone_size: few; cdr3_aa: CASSTQTGWNTEAFF; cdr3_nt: TGTGCCAGCAGCACCCAGACAGGGTGGAACACTGAAGCTTTCTTT
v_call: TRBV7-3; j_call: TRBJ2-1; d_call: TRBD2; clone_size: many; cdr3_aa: CASSLIKAGNNEQFF; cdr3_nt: TGTGCCAGCAGCTTAATCAAAGCGGGAAACAATGAGCAGTTCTTC
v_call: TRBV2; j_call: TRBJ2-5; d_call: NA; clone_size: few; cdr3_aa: CASIRQGQETQYF; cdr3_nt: TGTGCCAGCATCCGGCAGGGGCAGGAGACCCAGTACTTC
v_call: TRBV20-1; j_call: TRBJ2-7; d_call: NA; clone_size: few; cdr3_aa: CSAWSSAAYEQYF; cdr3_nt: TGCAGTGCTTGGTCTAGCGCGGCCTACGAGCAGTACTTC
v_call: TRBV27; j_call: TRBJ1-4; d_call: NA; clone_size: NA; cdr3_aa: CASSSGDLKLFF; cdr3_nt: TGTGCCAGCAGTTCGGGAGATCTAAAACTGTTTTTT
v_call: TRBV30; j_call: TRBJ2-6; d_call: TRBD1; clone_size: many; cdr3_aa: CAWSVYGRQGAGGANVLTF; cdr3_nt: TGTGCCTGGAGTGTATACGGCCGACAGGGGGCGGGTGGGGCCAACGTCCTGACTTTC
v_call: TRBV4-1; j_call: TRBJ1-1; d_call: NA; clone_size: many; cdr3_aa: CATSANTQGVAEAFF; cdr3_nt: TGCGCCACCTCAGCGAACACCCAGGGAGTCGCTGAAGCTTTCTTT
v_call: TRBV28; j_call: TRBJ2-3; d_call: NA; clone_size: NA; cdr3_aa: CASSPGTGQVDTQYF; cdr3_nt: TGTGCCAGCAGTCCCGGGACCGGTCAGGTGGATACGCAGTATTTT
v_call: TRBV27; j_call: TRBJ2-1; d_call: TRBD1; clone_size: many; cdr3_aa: CASSLTGTGFNEQFF; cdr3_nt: TGTGCCAGCAGTCTCACCGGGACAGGGTTCAATGAGCAGTTCTTC
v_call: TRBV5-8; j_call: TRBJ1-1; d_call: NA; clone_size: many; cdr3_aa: CASSLQGTGLPMNTEAFF; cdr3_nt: TGTGCCAGCAGCTTGCAGGGGACGGGCCTCCCCATGAACACTGAAGCTTTCTTT
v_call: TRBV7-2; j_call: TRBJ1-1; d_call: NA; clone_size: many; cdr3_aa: CASSKNTEAFF; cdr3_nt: TGTGCCAGCAGCAAAAACACTGAAGCTTTCTTT
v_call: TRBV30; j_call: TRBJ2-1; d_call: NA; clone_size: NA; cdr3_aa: CAWSFKGLYNEQFF; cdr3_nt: TGTGCCTGGAGTTTCAAAGGACTCTACAATGAGCAGTTCTTC
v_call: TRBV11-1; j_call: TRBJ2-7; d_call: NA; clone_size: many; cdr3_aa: CASSPPYGQAVYEQYF; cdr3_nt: TGTGCCAGCAGCCCTCCCTACGGGCAGGCGGTCTACGAGCAGTACTTC
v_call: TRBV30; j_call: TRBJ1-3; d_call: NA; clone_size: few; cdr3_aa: CAWGRGNTIYF; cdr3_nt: TGTGCCTGGGGACGGGGAAACACCATATATTTT
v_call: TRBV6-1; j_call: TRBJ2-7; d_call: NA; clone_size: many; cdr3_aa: CASSEERGSGEQYF; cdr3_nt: TGTGCCAGCAGTGAAGAGAGGGGTTCTGGCGAGCAGTACTTC
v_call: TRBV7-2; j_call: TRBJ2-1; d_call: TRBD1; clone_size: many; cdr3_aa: CASSLDRGSYNEQFF; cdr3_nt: TGTGCCAGCAGCTTAGACAGGGGCTCCTACAATGAGCAGTTCTTC
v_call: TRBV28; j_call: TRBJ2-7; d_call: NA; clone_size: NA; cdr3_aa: CASSLRGGVAYKQYF; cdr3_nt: TGTGCCAGCAGTTTACGGGGAGGAGTGGCCTACAAGCAGTACTTC
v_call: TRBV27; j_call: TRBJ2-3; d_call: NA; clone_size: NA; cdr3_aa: CASSFRGGTDTQYF; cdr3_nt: TGTGCCAGCAGTTTCAGGGGCGGTACAGATACGCAGTATTTT
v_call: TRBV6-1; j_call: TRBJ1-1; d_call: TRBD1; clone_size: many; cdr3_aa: CASISRQGAEAFF; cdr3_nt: TGTGCCAGCATCTCCCGACAGGGTGCTGAAGCTTTCTTT
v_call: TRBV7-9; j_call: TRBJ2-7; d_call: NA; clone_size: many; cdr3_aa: CASSHGGLEQYF; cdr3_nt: TGTGCCAGCAGCCACGGTGGGCTTGAGCAGTACTTC
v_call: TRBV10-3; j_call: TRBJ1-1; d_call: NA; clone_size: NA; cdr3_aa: CAISAFNTEAFF; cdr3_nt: TGTGCCATCAGTGCTTTTAACACTGAAGCTTTCTTT
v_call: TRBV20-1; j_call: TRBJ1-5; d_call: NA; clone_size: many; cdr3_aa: CSARANTGPGDWPQHF; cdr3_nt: TGCAGTGCTAGAGCCAACACGGGGCCAGGGGATTGGCCCCAGCATTTT
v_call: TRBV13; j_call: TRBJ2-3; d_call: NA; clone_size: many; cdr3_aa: CASSSGETTDTQYF; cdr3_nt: TGTGCCAGCAGCTCAGGGGAAACGACAGATACGCAGTATTTT